Listed here is a single TCR beta chain. Its target is unknown. Trimming took 1 base from V and 9 from J, leaving 10 bases between them. There are 13 residues in the CDR3. Germline CDR1 SGHNT, CDR2 YENEEA. This entry belongs to a study of T cell responses to AZD1222 COVID-19 vaccine. On the study more broadly: Second-dose intervals near 4 or 12 weeks were combined. Points from the study as a whole: Seropositive AZD1222 recipients at baseline numbered only six or seven. It was only after the peak T cell response that any repertoires were sampled.

Sequencing was performed with immunoSEQ multiplex PCR; in TCRdb, only in-frame clones are kept and a portion is missing. The profile shows tens of thousands of clones, 85% to 95% of them singletons. This sequence originates from an adult in good health. This sequence joins TRBV11-3 and TRBJ2-1; D might be TRBD2 (6 bases). The sample was peripheral blood, taken on day 0 of AZD1222 vaccination. The CDR3 region has the DNA TGTGCCAGCAGCTTAGTGCGGGGAACTGAGCAGTTCTTC. It specifies CASSLVRGTEQFF.